What follows are 11 T cell receptor beta chains derived from one specimen sequenced in a study of human T cells and chemical hapten exposure. Time point noted: patch test 1, 2 weeks after DPC sensitization. Treatment meaning: therapeutic diphenylcyclopropenone sensitization with weekly scalp DPC. TCRdb itself ran the RACE reads through MiXCR, one entry per CDR3 protein. The sample shows 180,000 or so distinct CDR3 sequences, around 15% of them seen only once. The material was whole blood, obtained in connection with sensitization to the hapten diphenylcyclopropenone (DPC). The receptors come from a woman between 25 and 40 years old with alopecia areata. Some clones in this sample may be carry-over from other donors' samples.

This clonotype has just a few counts. The rearrangement links TRBV20-1 to TRBJ1-1; D remains ambiguous. V gave up 4 bases and J gave up 0 bases, with 9 bases separating them. Looked up from germline, CDR1 is DFQATT and CDR2 is SNEGSKA (reference sequence). The CDR3 runs 13 residues. CDR3 nucleotides: TGCAGTGCTACGGGCAGGTTGAACACTGAAGCTTTCTTT. As protein: CSATGRLNTEAFF.

This clonotype was counted only a few times. V and J are TRBV5-1 and TRBJ2-5; D gene unclear. Germline V lookup: CDR1 SGHRS, CDR2 YFSETQ. The CDR3 has 14 residues. Trimming took off 1 base at V and 3 bases at J, with 10 bases between the two ends. The CDR3 region has the DNA TGCGCCAGCAGCTTGATGTCAGGAGAAGAGACCCAGTACTTC. Protein: CASSLMSGEETQYF.

The rearrangement links TRBV12-3 or TRBV12-4 to TRBJ1-1, with D possibly matching TRBD1 (5 bases). The V and J ends lost 6 bases and 7 bases respectively, with 15 bases between them. The CDR3 runs 13 residues. This chain's CDR3 is CASRSVTRGEAFF. The CDR3 coding sequence is TGTGCCAGCAGATCGGTGACAAGGGGTGAAGCTTTCTTT.

This clonotype was recorded a few times. This chain joins TRBV7-9 and TRBJ2-5; D gene ambiguous. CDR3 length equals 13 residues. From germline, CDR1 is SEHNR and CDR2 FQNEAQ (reference sequence). The V and J ends lost 1 base and 1 base respectively, with 4 bases between them. The chain's CDR3 is CASSLDGQETQYF. The CDR3 coding sequence is TGTGCCAGCAGCTTAGACGGCCAAGAGACCCAGTACTTC.

V is TRBV29-1 and J is TRBJ2-5; tentatively, D is TRBD1 (5 bases). CDR1 is SQVTM and CDR2 is ANQGSEA in the germline V gene. The CDR3 covers 16 residues. Trimming removed 4 bases from V and 5 bases from J, with 23 bases in between. The CDR3 region has the DNA TGCAGCGTTGTTGGCCCAGGGTCCCATGTGGGGGAGACCCAGTACTTC. Protein: CSVVGPGSHVGETQYF. Full variable domain (missing parts from reference TRBV29-1 and TRBJ2-5): SAVISQKPSRDICQRGTSLTIQCQVDSQVTMMFWYRQQPGQSLTLIATANQGSEATYESGFVIDKFPISRPNLTFSTLTVSNMSPEDSSIYLCSVVGPGSHVGETQYFGPGTRLLVL.

The V call is TRBV29-1, the J call TRBJ2-7; a possible D gene is TRBD1 (6 bases). The CDR3 extends over 15 amino acids. Trimming pared 0 bases from V and 0 bases from J, leaving 12 bases between. Germline loops: CDR1 SQVTM, CDR2 ANQGSEA. The CDR3 DNA sequence: TGCAGCGTTGAAGAAAGAGACAGGCCCTCCTACGAGCAGTACTTC. It specifies CSVEERDRPSYEQYF.

In its sample, this clonotype was seen a few times. This chain uses TRBV3-1 with TRBJ2-1; D remains unclear. The V end lost 5 bases, the J end lost 0 bases, and 11 bases lay between the germline ends. The germline gives CDR1 LGHDT, CDR2 YNNKEL (reference sequence). The CDR3 is 15 amino acids. The CDR3 DNA reads TGTGCCAGCAGCATGCGCTTGAGCTCCTACAATGAGCAGTTCTTC. Its protein is CASSMRLSSYNEQFF.

This clonotype has at least ten counts. The V gene is TRBV7-2, the J gene TRBJ2-7; the D gene could be TRBD1 or TRBD2 (5 bases each). The CDR3 consists of 14 residues. CDR1 and CDR2 (germline): SGHTA, FQGNSA. With 4 bases removed from V and 6 bases from J, the gap between germline ends came to 16 bases. This CDR3 reads CASSSGTRAGEQYF. In nucleotides, the CDR3 is TGTGCCAGCAGCTCGGGGACCAGGGCCGGCGAGCAGTACTTC. Filled out from reference TRBV7-2 and TRBJ2-7, the complete variable domain reads GAGVSQSPSNKVTEKGKDVELRCDPISGHTALYWYRQSLGQGLEFLIYFQGNSAPDKSGLPSDRFSAERTGGSVSTLTIQRTQQEDSAVYLCASSSGTRAGEQYFGPGTRLTVT.

The chain carries TRBV4-3 and TRBJ1-2, with 10 bases identical to TRBD1. J lost 7 bases, V lost 5 bases, and 7 bases had no gene match. The CDR3 covers 14 residues. In germline, CDR1 is LGHNA, CDR2 YSLEER. The DNA for the CDR3 is TGCGCCAGCAGCATCGCCGGGACAGGGGTTGGCTACACCTTC. It yields the protein CASSIAGTGVGYTF.

The rearrangement links TRBV18 to TRBJ2-7, with D possibly matching TRBD1 (5 bases). V was cut by 5 bases and J by 2 bases, with 16 bases left in between. The CDR3 extends over 15 amino acids. Germline CDR1 KGHSH, CDR2 LQKENI. CDR3 sequence reads: CASSDPTARPYEQYF. DNA for the CDR3: TGTGCCAGCTCAGATCCGACAGCCCGGCCCTACGAGCAGTACTTC.

This clonotype appeared a few times. CDR3 nucleotide sequence: TGTGCCAGCAGCCCTCCGGGCAGGGGGGACTATGGCTACACCTTC. It specifies CASSPPGRGDYGYTF. The chain combines TRBV5-4 with TRBJ1-2; 7 bases fit TRBD1. The germline CDR1 and CDR2 sequences are SGHNT and YYREEE (reference sequence). V gave up 4 bases and J gave up 3 bases; unmatched junction bases: 9. This CDR3 spans 15 amino acids.